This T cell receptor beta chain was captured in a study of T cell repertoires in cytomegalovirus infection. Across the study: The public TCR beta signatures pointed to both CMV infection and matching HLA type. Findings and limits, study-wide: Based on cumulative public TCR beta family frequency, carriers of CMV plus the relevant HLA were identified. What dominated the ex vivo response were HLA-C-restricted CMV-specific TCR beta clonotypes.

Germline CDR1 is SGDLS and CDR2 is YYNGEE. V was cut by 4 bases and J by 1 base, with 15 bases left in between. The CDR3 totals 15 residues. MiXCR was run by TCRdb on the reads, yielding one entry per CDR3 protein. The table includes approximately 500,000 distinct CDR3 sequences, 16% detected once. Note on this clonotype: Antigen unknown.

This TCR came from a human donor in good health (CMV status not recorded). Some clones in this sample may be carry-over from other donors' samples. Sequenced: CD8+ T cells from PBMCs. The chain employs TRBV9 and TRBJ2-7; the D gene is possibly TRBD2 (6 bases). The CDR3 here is CASSPRGVPSYEQYF. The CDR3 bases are TGTGCCAGCAGCCCCCGCGGGGTCCCATCCTACGAGCAGTACTTC.